This T cell receptor (beta chain) was retrieved from a study of response to subunit inactivated influenza vaccine. This CDR3 has 16 residues. With 2 bases clipped from V and 0 bases from J, the junction kept 6 bases outside the gene matches. The germline V gene encodes CDR1 SGHTA and CDR2 FQGTGA. Each CDR3 protein gets one entry after TCRdb re-called the RT-PCR reads with MiXCR. The sample lists about 540,000 distinct CDR3 sequences, 20% to 25% seen once, with 2.5% to 3% in the top ten. These data were likewise used in another study, on T cells expressing NK-cell markers. As that study records: Template switching by 5'RACE with UMIs generated the TCR beta cDNA. Seven of the eight sequenced donors were classified as HCMV-seropositive, and one was classified as seronegative. Expanded clones of NKG2C+ T cells had an unclear HCMV specificity.

The sequenced sample was CD4+ T cells sorted from PBMCs, obtained about 11 days after vaccination. The receptor's source is a man aged 50 to 59 who received an inactivated influenza vaccine. The rearrangement links TRBV7-3 to TRBJ2-7, with 8 bases that match TRBD1. Written as DNA, the CDR3 is TGTGCCAGCAGCTTACTCGACAGGGGAGACTCCTACGAGCAGTACTTC. Amino acids: CASSLLDRGDSYEQYF.